This record concerns one T cell receptor beta chain sequence. These data originate in a study of blood T cell repertoires in COVID-19. Whole-study context: From T cells, B-cell-depleted T cells, or PBMCs came the material, which was cDNA or gDNA.

Under the authors' procedure: Amplification of reference gene primers was used by the study to estimate nucleated cell counts. The repertoire was sequenced with immunoSEQ multiplex PCR; TCRdb's copy has only in-frame clones and lacks some. That table is the source of V, J and clone size, and D and trimming were worked out from the DNA. The sample consists of roughly 70,000 clones, 80% of them appearing once. The CDR3 is 15 residues long. With 4 bases removed from V and 7 bases from J, the gap between germline ends came to 17 bases. Germline CDR1 reads SGHAT; CDR2 reads FQNNGV. This clonotype originated in a man between 65 and 79 years old who had recovered from COVID-19. Source material: peripheral blood. The V gene is TRBV11-2, the J gene TRBJ2-1; D is perhaps TRBD2 (6 bases). The CDR3 bases are TGTGCCAGCAGCTCAAATGCGGGCGGGAATAATGAGCAGTTCTTC. Translating it yields CASSSNAGGNNEQFF.